This T cell receptor beta chain was sequenced in a study of regulatory T cells in long-lasting Graves disease. Study observations and caveats: Under persistent disease, TRBV28, TRBJ1-2 and TRBJ2-5 were used preferentially. With a few thousand shared public clonotypes, persistent patients exceeded new patients, who shared 966.

Described time point: newly diagnosed GD, antithyroid drugs for less than 3 months. From RNA extracted from PBMCs, the TCR library was made. Building the TCR beta libraries relied on iRepertoire HTBI primers, and CDR3 regions underwent Arm-PCR. The authors' processing: Taken together, the samples had 55 to 65 TRBV and approximately 15 TRBJ segments identified. TCRdb independently ran MiXCR on the multiplex PCR reads; one entry per CDR3 protein. TCRdb, not the authors, supplied the V and J calls. Of over 500,000 distinct CDR3 sequences listed, about 16% are singletons. This clonotype has a count of ten or more. Its cognate antigen is unknown. The CDR3 has 15 amino acids. Trimming shortened V by 4 bases and J by 3 bases, and 16 bases separated the two germline ends. Germline CDR1 reads PRHDT; CDR2 reads FYEKMQ (reference sequence). These data are also associated with another study on T cells in Graves' hyperthyroidism and ophthalmopathy. That source notes: Ophthalmopathy was told apart from stable hyperthyroidism by a 13 V-J model.

This sample comprised peripheral blood mononuclear cells (PBMCs), obtained at new diagnosis, from a patient treated with antithyroid drugs. The receptor was isolated from a man younger than 35 with Graves disease. The V gene is TRBV13, the J gene TRBJ2-7, with D possibly matching TRBD1 (6 bases). CDR3 DNA: TGTGCCAGCAGCTCCAGAATTAAGGGGGTCTACGAGCAGTACTTC. Translating it yields CASSSRIKGVYEQYF.